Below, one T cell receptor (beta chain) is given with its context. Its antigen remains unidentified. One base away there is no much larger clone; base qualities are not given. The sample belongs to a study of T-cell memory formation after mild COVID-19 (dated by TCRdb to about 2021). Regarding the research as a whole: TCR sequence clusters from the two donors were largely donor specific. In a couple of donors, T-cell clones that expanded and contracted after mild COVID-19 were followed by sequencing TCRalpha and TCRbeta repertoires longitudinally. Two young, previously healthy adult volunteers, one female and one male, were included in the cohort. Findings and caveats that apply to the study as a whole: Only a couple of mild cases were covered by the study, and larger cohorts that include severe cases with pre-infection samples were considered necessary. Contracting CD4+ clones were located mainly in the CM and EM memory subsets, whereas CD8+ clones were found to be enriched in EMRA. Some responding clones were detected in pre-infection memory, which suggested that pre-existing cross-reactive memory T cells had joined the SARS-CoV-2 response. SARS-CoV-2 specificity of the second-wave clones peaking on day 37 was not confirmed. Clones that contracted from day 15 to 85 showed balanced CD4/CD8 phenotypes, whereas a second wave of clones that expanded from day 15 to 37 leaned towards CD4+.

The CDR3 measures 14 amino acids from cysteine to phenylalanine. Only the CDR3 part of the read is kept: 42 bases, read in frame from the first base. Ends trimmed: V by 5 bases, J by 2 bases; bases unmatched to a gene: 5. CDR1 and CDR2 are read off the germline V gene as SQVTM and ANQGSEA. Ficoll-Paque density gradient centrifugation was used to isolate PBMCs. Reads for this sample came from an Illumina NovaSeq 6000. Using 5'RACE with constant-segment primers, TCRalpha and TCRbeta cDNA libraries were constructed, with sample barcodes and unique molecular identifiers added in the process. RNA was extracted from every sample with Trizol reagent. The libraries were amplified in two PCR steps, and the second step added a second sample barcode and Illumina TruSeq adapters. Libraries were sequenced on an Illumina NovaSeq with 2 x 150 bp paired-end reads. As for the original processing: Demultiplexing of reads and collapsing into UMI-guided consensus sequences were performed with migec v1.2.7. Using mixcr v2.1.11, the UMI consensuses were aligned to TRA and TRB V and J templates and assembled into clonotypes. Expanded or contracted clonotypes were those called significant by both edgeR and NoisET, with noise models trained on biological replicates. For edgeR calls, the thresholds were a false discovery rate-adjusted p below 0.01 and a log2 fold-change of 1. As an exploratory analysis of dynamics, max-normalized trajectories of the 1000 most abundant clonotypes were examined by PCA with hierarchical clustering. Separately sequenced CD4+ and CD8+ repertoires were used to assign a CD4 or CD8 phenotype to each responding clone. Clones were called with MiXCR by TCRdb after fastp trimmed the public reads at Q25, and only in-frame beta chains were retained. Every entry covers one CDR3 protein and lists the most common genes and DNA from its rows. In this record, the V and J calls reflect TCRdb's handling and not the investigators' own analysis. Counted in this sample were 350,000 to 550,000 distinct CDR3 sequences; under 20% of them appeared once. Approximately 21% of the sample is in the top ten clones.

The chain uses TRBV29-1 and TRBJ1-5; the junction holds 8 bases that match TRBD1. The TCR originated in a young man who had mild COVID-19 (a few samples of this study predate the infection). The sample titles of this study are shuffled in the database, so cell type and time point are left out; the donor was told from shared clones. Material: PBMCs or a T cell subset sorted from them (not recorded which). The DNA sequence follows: TGCAGCGTTATGACAGGGGTGGGCAATCAGCCCCAGCATTTT. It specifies CSVMTGVGNQPQHF.